One sample yielded the 2 T cell receptor beta chains listed below, sequenced in a study of OX40 agonist ivuxolimab in advanced cancers. The repertoire was sequenced with immunoSEQ multiplex PCR; TCRdb's copy has only in-frame clones and lacks some. The data show under 85,000 clones, about four fifths seen once. The sample was CD4+ or CD8+ T cells sorted from blood, taken in a trial of the OX40 agonist ivuxolimab. Receptors originate from an adult with an advanced solid tumor such as melanoma, head and neck, liver or kidney cancer.

Remarks on this clone: Other DNA sequences in this specimen translate into the identical CDR3. The chain uses TRBV5-1 and TRBJ2-7, with D perhaps matching TRBD1 (6 bases). Trimming removed 2 bases at V and 2 bases at J, with 8 bases between. The CDR3 has 13 residues. Germline CDR1 SGHRS, CDR2 YFSETQ. CDR3 coding DNA: TGCGCCAGCAGCTTCGACAGGACCTACGAGCAGTACTTC. Encoded protein: CASSFDRTYEQYF.

The rearrangement joins TRBV6-6 to TRBJ2-5; D is perhaps TRBD1 (6 bases). Per the germline V gene, CDR1 is MNHNY and CDR2 is SVGAGI (reference sequence). Trimming pared 8 bases from V and 4 bases from J, leaving 20 bases between. The CDR3 runs to 15 residues. The CDR3 loop is CASGEGGFRRETQYF. The CDR3 region has the DNA TGTGCCAGCGGGGAAGGGGGATTTCGGAGAGAGACCCAGTACTTC.